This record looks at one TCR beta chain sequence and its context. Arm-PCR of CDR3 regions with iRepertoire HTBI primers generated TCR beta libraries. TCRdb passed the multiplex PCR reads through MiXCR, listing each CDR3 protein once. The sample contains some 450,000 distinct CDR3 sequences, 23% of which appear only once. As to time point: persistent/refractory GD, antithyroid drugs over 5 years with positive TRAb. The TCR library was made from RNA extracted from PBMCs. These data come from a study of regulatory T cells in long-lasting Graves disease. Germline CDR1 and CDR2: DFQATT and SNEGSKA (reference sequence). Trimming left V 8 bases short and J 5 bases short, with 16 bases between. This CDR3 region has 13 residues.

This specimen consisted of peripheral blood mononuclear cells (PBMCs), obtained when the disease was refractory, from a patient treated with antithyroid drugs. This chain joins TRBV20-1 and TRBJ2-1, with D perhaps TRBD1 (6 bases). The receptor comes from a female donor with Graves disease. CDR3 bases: TGCAGTACTACCGGGCCAGGGGACAATGAGCAGTTCTTC. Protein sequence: CSTTGPGDNEQFF.